This TCR beta chain derives from a study of blood T cell repertoires in COVID-19. About the research overall: Whether acute or convalescent, the COVID-19 samples came from the United States, Italy and Spain. Nucleic acid was either cDNA or gDNA, and it came from T cells, B-cell-depleted T cells, or PBMCs.

The V gene lost 1 base and the J gene lost 10 bases, with 11 bases spanning the gap. Germline V lookup: CDR1 SGHAT, CDR2 FQNNGV. This CDR3 is 13 amino acids long. Those enrolled in Seattle joined during active infection and were followed longitudinally afterward. Study processing details: For nucleated cells, counts were estimated from reference gene primer amplification. Some clones are missing from TCRdb's copy, which holds only in-frame ones; the method was immunoSEQ multiplex PCR. Clone size and the V and J calls come from that table; the DNA yielded D and trimming. The data contain some 200,000 clones, about 95% of them seen just once; the ten biggest clones take up 0.7% to 0.8%.

Material for sequencing was peripheral blood. This clonotype was sampled from a man in his thirties or forties with COVID-19, enrolled during active disease. This chain connects TRBV11-2 to TRBJ2-1; weak D call: TRBD1 (6 bases). The DNA for the CDR3 is TGTGCCAGCAGCTTAGGGTCTAGGGGGGAGCAGTTCTTC. Translating it yields CASSLGSRGEQFF.